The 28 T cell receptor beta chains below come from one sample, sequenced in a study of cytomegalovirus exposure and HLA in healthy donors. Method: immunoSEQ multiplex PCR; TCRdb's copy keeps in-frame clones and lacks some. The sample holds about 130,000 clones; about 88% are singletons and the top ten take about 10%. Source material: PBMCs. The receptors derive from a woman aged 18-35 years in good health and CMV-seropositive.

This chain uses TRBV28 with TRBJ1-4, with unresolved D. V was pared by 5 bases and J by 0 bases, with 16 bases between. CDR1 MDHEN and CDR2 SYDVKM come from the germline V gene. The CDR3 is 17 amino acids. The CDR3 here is CASSPSRGAATNEKLFF. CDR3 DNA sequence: TGTGCCAGCAGTCCTTCTCGGGGAGCTGCAACTAATGAAAAACTGTTTTTT.

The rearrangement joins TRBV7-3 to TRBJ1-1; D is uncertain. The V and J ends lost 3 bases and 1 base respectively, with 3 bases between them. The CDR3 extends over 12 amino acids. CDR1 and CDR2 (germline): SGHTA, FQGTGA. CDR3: CASSFGNTEAFF. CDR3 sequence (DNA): TGTGCCAGCAGCTTCGGGAACACTGAAGCTTTCTTT.

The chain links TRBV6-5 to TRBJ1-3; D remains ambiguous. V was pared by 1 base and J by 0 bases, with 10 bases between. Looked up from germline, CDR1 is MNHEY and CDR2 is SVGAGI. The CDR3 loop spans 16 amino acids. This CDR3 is CASSYYSVFSGNTIYF. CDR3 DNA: TGTGCCAGCAGTTACTATTCCGTTTTCTCTGGAAACACCATATATTTT.

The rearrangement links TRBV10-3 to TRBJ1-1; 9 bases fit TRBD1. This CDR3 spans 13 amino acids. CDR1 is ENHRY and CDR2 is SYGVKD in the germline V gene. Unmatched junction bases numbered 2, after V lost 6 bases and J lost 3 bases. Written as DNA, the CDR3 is TGTGCCATCAGACGGGACAGGGACACTGAAGCTTTCTTT. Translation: CAIRRDRDTEAFF.

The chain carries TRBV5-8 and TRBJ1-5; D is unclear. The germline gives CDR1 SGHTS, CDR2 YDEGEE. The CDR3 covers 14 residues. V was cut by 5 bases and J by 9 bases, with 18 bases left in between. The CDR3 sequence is CASRPTSETWPQHF. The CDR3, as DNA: TGTGCCAGCAGACCGACATCCGAAACGTGGCCCCAGCATTTT. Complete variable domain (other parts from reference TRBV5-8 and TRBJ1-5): EAGVTQSPTHLIKTRGQQATLRCSPISGHTSVYWYQQALGLGLQFLLWYDEGEERNRGNFPPRFSGRQFPNYSSELNVNALELEDSALYLCASRPTSETWPQHFGDGTRLSIL.

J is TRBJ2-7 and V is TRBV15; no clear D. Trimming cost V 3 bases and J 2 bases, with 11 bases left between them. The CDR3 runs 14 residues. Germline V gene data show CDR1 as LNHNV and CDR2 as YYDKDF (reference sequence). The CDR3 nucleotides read TGTGCCACCAGCAGCTTCCCTGGCCCCTACGAGCAGTACTTC. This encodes CATSSFPGPYEQYF.

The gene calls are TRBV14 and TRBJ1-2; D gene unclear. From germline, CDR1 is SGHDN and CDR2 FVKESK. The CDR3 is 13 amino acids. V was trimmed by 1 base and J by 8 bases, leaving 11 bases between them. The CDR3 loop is CASSQVQVRGYTF. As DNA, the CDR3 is TGTGCCAGCAGCCAAGTACAAGTGAGGGGCTACACCTTC.

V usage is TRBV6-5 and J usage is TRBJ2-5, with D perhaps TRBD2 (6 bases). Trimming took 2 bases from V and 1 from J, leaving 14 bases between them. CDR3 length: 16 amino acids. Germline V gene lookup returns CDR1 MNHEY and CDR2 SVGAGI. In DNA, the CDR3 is TGTGCCAGCAGTTACCTGGCTAGCGCTCGCCAAGAGACCCAGTACTTC. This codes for CASSYLASARQETQYF.

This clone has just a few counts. The CDR3: CASSRQRGPYGYTF. The CDR3 region has the DNA TGTGCCAGCTCTCGCCAGCGAGGGCCCTATGGCTACACCTTC. V and J are TRBV6-5 and TRBJ1-2; D gene ambiguous. This CDR3 comprises 14 residues. Germline V CDR1 and CDR2: MNHEY, SVGAGI. Trimming shortened V by 8 bases and J by 4 bases, and 17 bases separated the two germline ends.

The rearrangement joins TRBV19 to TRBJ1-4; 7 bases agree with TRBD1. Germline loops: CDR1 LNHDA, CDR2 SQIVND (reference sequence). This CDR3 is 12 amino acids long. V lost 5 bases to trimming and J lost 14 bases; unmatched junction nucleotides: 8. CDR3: CASSFDRASLFF. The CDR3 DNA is TGTGCCAGTAGTTTCGACAGGGCGAGCCTGTTTTTT.

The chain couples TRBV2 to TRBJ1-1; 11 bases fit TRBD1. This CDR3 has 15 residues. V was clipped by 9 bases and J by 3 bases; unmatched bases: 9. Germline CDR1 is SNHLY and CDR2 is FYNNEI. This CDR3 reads CARDRGRMLDTEAFF. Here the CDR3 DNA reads TGTGCCAGGGACAGGGGGCGAATGTTGGACACTGAAGCTTTCTTT.

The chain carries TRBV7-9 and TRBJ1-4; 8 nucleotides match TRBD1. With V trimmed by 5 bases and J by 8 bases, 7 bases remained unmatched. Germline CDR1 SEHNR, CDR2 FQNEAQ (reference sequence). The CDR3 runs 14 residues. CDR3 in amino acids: CASSPDREVEKLFF. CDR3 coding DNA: TGTGCCAGCAGCCCGGACAGGGAAGTAGAAAAACTGTTTTTT.

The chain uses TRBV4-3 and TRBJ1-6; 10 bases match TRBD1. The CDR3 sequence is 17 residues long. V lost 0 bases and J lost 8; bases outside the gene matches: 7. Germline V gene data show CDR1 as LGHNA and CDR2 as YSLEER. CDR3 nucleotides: TGCGCCAGCAGCCAAGATTTAAGGACAGGGGGTTATTCACCCCTCCACTTT. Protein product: CASSQDLRTGGYSPLHF.

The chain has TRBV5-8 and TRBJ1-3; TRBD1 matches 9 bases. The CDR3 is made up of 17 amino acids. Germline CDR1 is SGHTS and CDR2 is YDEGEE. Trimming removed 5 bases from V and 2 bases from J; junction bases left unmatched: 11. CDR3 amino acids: CASRGDRALFPGNTIYF. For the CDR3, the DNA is TGTGCCAGCAGGGGGGACAGGGCCTTATTTCCTGGAAACACCATATATTTT.

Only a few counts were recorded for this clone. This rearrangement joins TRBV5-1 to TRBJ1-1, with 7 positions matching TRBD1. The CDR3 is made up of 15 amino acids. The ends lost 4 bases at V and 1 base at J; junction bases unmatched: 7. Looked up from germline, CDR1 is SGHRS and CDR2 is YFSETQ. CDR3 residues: CASSLGQMPNTEAFF. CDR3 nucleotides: TGCGCCAGCAGCCTGGGACAGATGCCGAACACTGAAGCTTTCTTT.

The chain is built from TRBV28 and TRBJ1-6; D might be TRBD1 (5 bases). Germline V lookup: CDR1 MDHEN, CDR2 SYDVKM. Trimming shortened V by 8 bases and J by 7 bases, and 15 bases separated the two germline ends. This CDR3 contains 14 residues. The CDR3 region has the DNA TGTGCCAGCTTAGAAGGGGTAAAAAATTCACCCCTCCACTTT. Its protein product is CASLEGVKNSPLHF. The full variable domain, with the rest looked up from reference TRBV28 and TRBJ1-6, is DVKVTQSSRYLVKRTGEKVFLECVQDMDHENMFWYRQDPGLGLRLIYFSYDVKMKEKGDIPEGYSVSREKKERFSLILESASTNQTSMYLCASLEGVKNSPLHFGNGTRLTVT.

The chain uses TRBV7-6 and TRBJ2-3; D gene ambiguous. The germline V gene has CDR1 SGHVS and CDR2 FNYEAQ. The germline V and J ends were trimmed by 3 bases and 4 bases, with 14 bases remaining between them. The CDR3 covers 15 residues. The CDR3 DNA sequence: TGTGCCAGCAGCTTCCAACCCCGGGTATCAGATACGCAGTATTTT. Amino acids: CASSFQPRVSDTQYF.

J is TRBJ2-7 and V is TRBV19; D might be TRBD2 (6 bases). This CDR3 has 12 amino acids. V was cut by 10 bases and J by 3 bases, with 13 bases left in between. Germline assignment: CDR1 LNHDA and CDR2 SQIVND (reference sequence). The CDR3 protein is CATGSGGYEQYF. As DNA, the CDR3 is TGTGCCACCGGGTCCGGGGGCTACGAGCAGTACTTC.

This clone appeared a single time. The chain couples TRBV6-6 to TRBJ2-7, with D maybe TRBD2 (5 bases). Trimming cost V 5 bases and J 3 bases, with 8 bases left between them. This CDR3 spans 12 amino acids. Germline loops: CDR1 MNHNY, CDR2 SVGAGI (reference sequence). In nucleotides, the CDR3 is TGTGCCAGCAGTCCTGGACTCTACGAGCAGTACTTC. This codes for CASSPGLYEQYF.

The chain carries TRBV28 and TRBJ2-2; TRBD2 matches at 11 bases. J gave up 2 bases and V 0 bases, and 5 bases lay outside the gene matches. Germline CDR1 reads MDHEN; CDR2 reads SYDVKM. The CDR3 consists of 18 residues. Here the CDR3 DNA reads TGTGCCAGCAGTTTATGGAGACTAGCGGGGACTAACACCGGGGAGCTGTTTTTT. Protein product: CASSLWRLAGTNTGELFF.

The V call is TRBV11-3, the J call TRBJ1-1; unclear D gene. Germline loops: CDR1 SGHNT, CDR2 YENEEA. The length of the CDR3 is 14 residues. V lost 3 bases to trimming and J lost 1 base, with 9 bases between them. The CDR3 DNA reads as TGTGCCAGCAGCTTGAACAGATGGAACACTGAAGCTTTCTTT. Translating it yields CASSLNRWNTEAFF.

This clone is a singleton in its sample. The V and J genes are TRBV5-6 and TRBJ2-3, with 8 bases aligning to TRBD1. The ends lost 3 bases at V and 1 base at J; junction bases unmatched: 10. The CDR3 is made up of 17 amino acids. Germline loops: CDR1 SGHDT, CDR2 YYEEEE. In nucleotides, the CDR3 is TGTGCCAGCAGCTGGGGGACAGGCGGCTGGGGCACAGATACGCAGTATTTT. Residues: CASSWGTGGWGTDTQYF.

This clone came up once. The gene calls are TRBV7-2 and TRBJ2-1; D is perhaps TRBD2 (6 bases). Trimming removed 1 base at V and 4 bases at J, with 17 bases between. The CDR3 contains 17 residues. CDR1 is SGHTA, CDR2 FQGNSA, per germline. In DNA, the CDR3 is TGTGCCAGCAGCTTAGTGGACTATGGCCCCTTTTACAATGAGCAGTTCTTC. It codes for CASSLVDYGPFYNEQFF.

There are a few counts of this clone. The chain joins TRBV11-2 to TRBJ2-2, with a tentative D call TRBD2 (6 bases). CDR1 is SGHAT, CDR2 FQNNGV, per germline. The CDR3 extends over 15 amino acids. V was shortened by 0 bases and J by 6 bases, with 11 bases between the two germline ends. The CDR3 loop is CASSLDPTSSGELFF. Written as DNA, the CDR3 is TGTGCCAGCAGCTTAGACCCGACTAGTTCCGGGGAGCTGTTTTTT.

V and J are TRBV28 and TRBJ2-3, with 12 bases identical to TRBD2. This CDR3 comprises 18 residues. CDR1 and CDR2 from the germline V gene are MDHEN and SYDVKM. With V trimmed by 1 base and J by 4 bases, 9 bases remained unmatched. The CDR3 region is CASSLSSSGGAYSDTQYF. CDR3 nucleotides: TGTGCCAGCAGTTTATCCTCTAGCGGGGGGGCCTATTCAGATACGCAGTATTTT.

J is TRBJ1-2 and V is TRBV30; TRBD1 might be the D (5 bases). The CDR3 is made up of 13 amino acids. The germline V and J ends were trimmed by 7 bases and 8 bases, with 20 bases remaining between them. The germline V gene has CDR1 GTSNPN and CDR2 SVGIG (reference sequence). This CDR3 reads CALSRGIGLGYTF. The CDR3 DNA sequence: TGTGCCTTGTCTAGGGGTATCGGTTTGGGCTACACCTTC.

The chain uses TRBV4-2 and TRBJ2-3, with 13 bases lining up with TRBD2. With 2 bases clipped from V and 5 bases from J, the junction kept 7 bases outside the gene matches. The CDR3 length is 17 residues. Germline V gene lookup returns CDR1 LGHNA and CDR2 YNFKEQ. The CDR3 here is CASSQLLAGGREDTQYF. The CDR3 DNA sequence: TGTGCCAGCAGCCAATTACTAGCGGGGGGGAGGGAAGATACGCAGTATTTT.

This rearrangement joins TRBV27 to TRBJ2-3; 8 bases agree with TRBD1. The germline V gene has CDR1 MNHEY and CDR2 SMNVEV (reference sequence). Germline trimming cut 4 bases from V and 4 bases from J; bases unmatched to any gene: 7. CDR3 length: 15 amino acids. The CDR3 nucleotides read TGTGCCAGCAGTTGGGACCAGGGGGCGGCAGATACGCAGTATTTT. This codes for CASSWDQGAADTQYF.